This T cell receptor beta chain was identified during a study of blood T cell repertoires in COVID-19. Study-level information: The study drew acute and convalescent COVID-19 samples from the United States, Italy and Spain. Sources were T cells, B-cell-depleted T cells, or PBMCs; the material itself was cDNA or gDNA.

TCRdb's table, derived via immunoSEQ multiplex PCR, lists solely in-frame clones and lacks some. The repertoire holds around 200,000 clones, with more than 75% as singletons. The CDR3 extends over 15 amino acids. Per germline, CDR1 SSHAT and CDR2 FNYEAQ (reference sequence). V gave up 1 base and J gave up 7 bases, with 17 bases separating them. The chain couples TRBV7-7 to TRBJ2-7; D may be TRBD1 (7 bases). This receptor was taken from a person between 65 and 79 years old with COVID-19, enrolled during active disease. Sequencing was carried out using peripheral blood. This CDR3 is CASSLGRDSPMEQYF. CDR3 in DNA: TGTGCCAGCAGCTTAGGGCGGGACAGCCCCATGGAGCAGTACTTC.